This TCR beta chain derives from a study of T-cell memory formation after mild COVID-19. Study details: There were largely donor-specific TCR clusters. Study conclusions and caveats: Pre-infection memory held some responding clones, suggesting pre-existing cross-reactive T cells responded. Clonal second-wave expansions that peaked on day 37 had unconfirmed SARS-CoV-2 specificity. Day 15 to 85 contracting clones showed balanced CD4/CD8; day 15 to 37 expanders favored CD4+.

TCRdb re-called the 5' RACE reads with MiXCR, one entry per CDR3 protein. The sample has roughly 550,000 distinct CDR3 sequences; about 20% are singletons. This clonotype has only a few counts. Antigen specificity is unknown. This clonotype was obtained from an adult woman who had mild COVID-19 (a few samples of this study predate the infection). Cell type and time point are not known. Sequenced sample: PBMCs or a T cell subset sorted from them (not recorded which).

CDR3 in amino acids: CAISGGANTDTQYF. The CDR3 bases are TGTGCCATCAGTGGGGGCGCGAACACAGATACGCAGTATTTT. This sequence joins TRBV10-3 and TRBJ2-3, with D possibly being TRBD1 (5 bases). Germline V gene lookup returns CDR1 ENHRY and CDR2 SYGVKD. The CDR3 extends over 14 amino acids. V gave up 4 bases and J gave up 2 bases, with 10 bases separating them.